A selection of T cell receptor beta chains follows, all from one sample in a study of radiotherapy plus CTLA-4 blockade in lung cancer. Data came from immunoSEQ multiplex PCR; TCRdb stores just in-frame clones and leaves some out. The sample consists of tens of thousands of clones, over 75% of them appearing once. Source: peripheral blood, taken from a patient treated with radiotherapy plus ipilimumab. These receptors originate from a human donor with non-small cell lung cancer who had stable disease on radiotherapy plus ipilimumab. Both conserved end residues are part of each CDR3.

v_gene: TRBV19
CDR3aa: CASSIIGDREQYF

v_gene: TRBV9
CDR3aa: CASSHRGGSSYNEQFF

v_gene: TRBV27
CDR3aa: CASSLSLAQETQYF

v_gene: TRBV9
CDR3aa: CASSFPGTDTQYF

v_gene: TRBV7-9
CDR3aa: CASSLGYENQPQHF

v_gene: TRBV6-5
CDR3aa: CASTSGGRGLYGYTF

v_gene: TRBV11-2
CDR3aa: CASSVQVTGELFF

v_gene: TRBV6-6
CDR3aa: CASSYSSNQPQHF

v_gene: TRBV7-3
CDR3aa: CASSLTGISGNTIYF

v_gene: TRBV5-8
CDR3aa: CASSLIGQSNTEAFF

v_gene: TRBV9
CDR3aa: CASSVEGSSTNEKLFF

v_gene: TRBV2
CDR3aa: CASSALEGANQPQHF

v_gene: TRBV7-7
CDR3aa: CASSPGLAADTQYF

v_gene: TRBV6-1
CDR3aa: CASTAQDRTNEKLFF

v_gene: TRBV7-8
CDR3aa: CASSLDNTGELFF

v_gene: TRBV6-5
CDR3aa: CASSSSGGTNYGYTF

v_gene: TRBV21-1
CDR3aa: CASELTGTPGLQFF

v_gene: TRBV9
CDR3aa: CASSPRQGGTNEKLFF

v_gene: TRBV10-3
CDR3aa: CAIRERGDNEKLFF

v_gene: TRBV6-1
CDR3aa: CASSAGPYNSPLHF

v_gene: TRBV18
CDR3aa: CASSPRTRDSSGNTIYF

v_gene: TRBV6-1
CDR3aa: CASSDTTRGYTF

v_gene: TRBV7-3
CDR3aa: CASSLRLAGGTDTQYF

v_gene: TRBV11-2
CDR3aa: CASSLGFGGLTGNTIYF

v_gene: TRBV2
CDR3aa: CASRSRANSGANVLTF

v_gene: TRBV11-2
CDR3aa: CASSFGQGARTGELFF

v_gene: TRBV5-1
CDR3aa: CASSLLQGAFGNTIYF

v_gene: TRBV5-1
CDR3aa: CASRQDSGNTEAFF

v_gene: TRBV5-1
CDR3aa: CASSNTGSGANVLTF

v_gene: TRBV19
CDR3aa: CASIQPGAYNEQFF

v_gene: TRBV4-2
CDR3aa: CASSQDADRDSPLHF

v_gene: TRBV28
CDR3aa: CASSLIGDRNEKLFF

v_gene: TRBV4-1
CDR3aa: CASSQEGGAWNTEAFF

v_gene: TRBV9
CDR3aa: CASSVVGGPNTGELFF

v_gene: TRBV10-2
CDR3aa: CASKGYEQYF

v_gene: TRBV6-6
CDR3aa: CASSFRRPGGSPLHF

v_gene: TRBV2
CDR3aa: CASSEQQGGNYGYTF

v_gene: TRBV19
CDR3aa: CASSVDGLVTEAFF

v_gene: TRBV7-9
CDR3aa: CASSLASGLRNTIYF

v_gene: TRBV29-1
CDR3aa: CSALSRDREGYGYTF

v_gene: TRBV2
CDR3aa: CASSEDAAEAFF

v_gene: TRBV9
CDR3aa: CASGKTGEISPLHF

v_gene: TRBV5-5
CDR3aa: CASSLIHHSNQPQHF

v_gene: TRBV9
CDR3aa: CASSEGTGGQPQHF

v_gene: TRBV10-1
CDR3aa: CASSDGLAQSTDTQYF

v_gene: TRBV5-1
CDR3aa: CASSETGSGTEAFF

v_gene: TRBV29-1
CDR3aa: CSAINPATNEKLFF

v_gene: TRBV6-6
CDR3aa: CASSYSGDGSYEQYF

v_gene: TRBV18
CDR3aa: CASSPPSDTGELFF

v_gene: TRBV11-2
CDR3aa: CASSLQGGQETQYF

v_gene: TRBV5-8
CDR3aa: CASSLVYWLSQPQHF

v_gene: TRBV18
CDR3aa: CASSQTDNYGYTF

v_gene: TRBV11-2
CDR3aa: CASSLGHYEQYF

v_gene: TRBV2
CDR3aa: CASSDRGGSPLHF

v_gene: TRBV28
CDR3aa: CASSLSYRECTF